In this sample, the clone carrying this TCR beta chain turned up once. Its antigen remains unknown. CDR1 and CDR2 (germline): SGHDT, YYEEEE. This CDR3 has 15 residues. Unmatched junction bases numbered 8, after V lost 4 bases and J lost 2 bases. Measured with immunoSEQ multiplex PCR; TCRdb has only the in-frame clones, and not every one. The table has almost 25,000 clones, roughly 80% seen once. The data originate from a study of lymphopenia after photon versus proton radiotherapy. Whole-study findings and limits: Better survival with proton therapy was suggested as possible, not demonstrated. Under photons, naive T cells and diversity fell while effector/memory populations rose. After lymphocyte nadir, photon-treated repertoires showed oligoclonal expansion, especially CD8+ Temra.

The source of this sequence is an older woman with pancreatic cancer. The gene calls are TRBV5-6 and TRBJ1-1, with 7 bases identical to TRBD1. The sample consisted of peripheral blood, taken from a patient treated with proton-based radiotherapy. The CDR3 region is CASSVPQGLNTEAFF. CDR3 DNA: TGTGCCAGCAGCGTTCCACAGGGGCTAAACACTGAAGCTTTCTTT. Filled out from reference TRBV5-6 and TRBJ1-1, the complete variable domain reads DAGVTQSPTHLIKTRGQQVTLRCSPKSGHDTVSWYQQALGQGPQFIFQYYEEEERQRGNFPDRFSGHQFPNYSSELNVNALLLGDSALYLCASSVPQGLNTEAFFGQGTRLTVV.